This T cell receptor beta chain is from a study of OX40 agonist ivuxolimab in advanced cancers. V was clipped by 4 bases and J by 9 bases, with 11 bases between them. Per germline, CDR1 SGDLS and CDR2 YYNGEE. The CDR3 has 12 amino acids. Sequencing was performed with immunoSEQ multiplex PCR; in TCRdb, only in-frame clones are kept and a portion is missing. The sample shows approximately 80,000 clones, approximately 85% of them seen only once. Sequenced material: CD4+ or CD8+ T cells sorted from blood, taken in a trial of the OX40 agonist ivuxolimab. V is TRBV9 and J is TRBJ2-1, with D tentatively TRBD2 (6 bases). The TCR sequence derives from an adult with an advanced solid tumor such as melanoma, head and neck, liver or kidney cancer. The CDR3 DNA is TGTGCCAGCAGCCCCGCGGGACTTGAGCAGTTCTTC. Translation: CASSPAGLEQFF.